The clone carrying this T cell receptor beta chain was seen more than once but under ten times. The antigen is not known. Presence of unique molecular identifiers characterized the TCR beta cDNA libraries. One entry per CDR3 protein results from TCRdb running MiXCR on the PCR reads. The sample holds roughly 870,000 distinct CDR3 sequences, about 53% seen once. Germline V gene data show CDR1 as SGDLS and CDR2 as YYNGEE. Trimming removed 8 bases at V and 0 bases at J, with 11 bases between. The CDR3 loop spans 13 amino acids. The data were obtained in a study of post-analysis software for immune sequencing data. Study-wide results and limits: Relative to controls, patients with multiple sclerosis showed significantly lower normalized Chao1 diversity. Samples made in the same batch grouped tightly together by F measure. Several TRBV segments were more frequent in patients than controls; TRBV5-6, TRBV5-1 and TRBV20-1 belonged to this group.

Material for sequencing was blood. The sequence derives from a girl aged 5 to 17 with multiple sclerosis. V gene TRBV9 combines with J gene TRBJ1-1, with a weak D call TRBD1 (5 bases). CDR3 sequence reads: CARRGRVNTEAFF. The CDR3 DNA reads TGTGCCAGACGGGGCCGTGTGAACACTGAAGCTTTCTTT.